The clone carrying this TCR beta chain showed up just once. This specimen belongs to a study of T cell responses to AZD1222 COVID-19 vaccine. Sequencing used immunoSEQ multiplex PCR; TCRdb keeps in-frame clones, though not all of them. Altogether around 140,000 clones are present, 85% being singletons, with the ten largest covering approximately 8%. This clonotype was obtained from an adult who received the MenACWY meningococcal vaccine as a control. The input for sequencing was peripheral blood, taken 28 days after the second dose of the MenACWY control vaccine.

CDR3 region: CASSPWTGKVTLNEQFF. The CDR3 bases are TGCGCCAGCAGCCCTTGGACAGGGAAAGTGACGCTGAATGAGCAGTTCTTC. The V call is TRBV5-1, the J call TRBJ2-1, with 8 bases matching TRBD1. This CDR3 region has 17 residues. In germline, CDR1 is SGHRS, CDR2 YFSETQ. Losses at the gene ends were 4 bases for V and 7 bases for J; bases not matched to a gene: 16.